The rows below give T cell receptor beta chains drawn from one sample of a study of OX40 agonist ivuxolimab in advanced cancers. The repertoire was sequenced with immunoSEQ multiplex PCR; TCRdb's copy has only in-frame clones and lacks some. This table has approximately 90,000 clones, 80% to 90% appearing once. Sequenced material: CD4+ or CD8+ T cells sorted from blood, taken in a trial of the OX40 agonist ivuxolimab. All receptors derive from an adult with an advanced solid tumor such as melanoma, head and neck, liver or kidney cancer. CDR3s include the opening cysteine and the closing phenylalanine or tryptophan. The order of the fields is V gene, J gene, CDR3 length, CDR3 protein.

TRBV19	TRBJ2-5	15	CASSRVSGSRETQYF
TRBV5-1	TRBJ1-1	14	CASSSGTAERLAFF
TRBV28	TRBJ2-7	13	CASRQGNSYEQYF
TRBV6-4	TRBJ2-3	19	CASSDSIRASGRWLDTQYF
TRBV7-2	TRBJ1-1	14	CASSRDRVGTEAFF
TRBV5-3	TRBJ1-3	14	CARSLWGVGNTIYF
TRBV5-1	TRBJ2-3	14	CASSSPGGADTQYF
TRBV30	TRBJ2-3	10	CAWSIGTQYF
TRBV27	TRBJ1-2	13	CASSDPGQSGYTF
TRBV6-5	TRBJ2-1	15	CASSYSPQNYNEQFF
TRBV19	TRBJ1-5	16	CASRMGGQRVIQPQHF
TRBV6-1	TRBJ1-1	10	CASKGTRAFF
TRBV30	TRBJ1-2	14	CAWSITRQGDGYTF
TRBV9	TRBJ2-2	17	CASSVTPLTSYTGELFF
TRBV28	TRBJ2-4	14	CASSPLGQGSIQYF
TRBV18	TRBJ1-5	13	CASSQTARQPQHF
TRBV5-1	TRBJ1-1	14	CASSQGQATTEAFF
TRBV5-1	TRBJ1-2	14	CASGSSDRLYGYTF
TRBV19	TRBJ1-4	16	CASSMSASATNEKLFF
TRBV7-2	TRBJ2-3	15	CASSLAGPNTDTQYF
TRBV7-9	TRBJ2-3	13	CASRSRAADTQYF
TRBV5-1	TRBJ2-3	15	CASSLESAVTDTQYF
TRBV28	TRBJ1-2	15	CASSFFQSEQGGYTF
TRBV11-2	TRBJ1-3	14	CASSSPSSGNTIYF
TRBV5-1	TRBJ2-2	13	CASNREGPGELFF
TRBV6-5	TRBJ1-3	15	CASSTQRGSGNTIYF
TRBV6-1	TRBJ1-5	15	CASSEALRAQQPQHF
TRBV16	TRBJ2-7	15	CASSPPGQGAHEQYF
TRBV5-1	TRBJ2-1	11	CASSRDYAQFF
TRBV5-8	TRBJ1-5	15	CASSVGQLSSQPQHF
TRBV28	TRBJ2-5	11	CASSLKETQYF
TRBV6-1	TRBJ1-2	15	CASSETGGPNYGYTF
TRBV7-3	TRBJ2-1	16	CASSSPGTSGRNEQFF
TRBV10-3	TRBJ1-1	14	CAISESGTWGKAFF
TRBV7-3	TRBJ2-3	17	CASSLTGTSGFGDTQYF